This T cell receptor beta chain was identified in a study of cytomegalovirus exposure and HLA in healthy donors. Only in-frame clones appear in the TCRdb table, and some are missing; sequencing was by immunoSEQ multiplex PCR. The sample lists fewer than 400,000 clones; 80% to 90% were seen once. As regards this clone: Its target is unknown.

The donors were in the roughly 110-subject validation cohort; that cohort was separate from the approximately 670-subject first cohort. Trimming at V came to 4 bases and at J to 8 bases, leaving 8 bases not matched to a gene. The CDR3 consists of 14 residues. CDR1 is SGHNT and CDR2 is YYREEE in the germline V gene (reference sequence). Overall study findings and caveats: Cytomegalovirus association was assigned to about 180 TCR beta chains. According to reports, the classifier identified cytomegalovirus status with high specificity and sensitivity. It was found in a later analysis that first-cohort TCR clusters tended to co-occur in the 120 validation repertoires.

The sequence was obtained from a woman aged 18 to 35 in good health and CMV-seronegative. This rearrangement joins TRBV5-4 to TRBJ2-1; 8 positions agree with TRBD1. What was sequenced was PBMCs. Here the CDR3 reads CASSDRTGSDEQFF. CDR3 bases: TGTGCCAGCAGCGATAGGACAGGGAGCGATGAGCAGTTCTTC.